This entry is about one TCR beta chain. In this sample, this clonotype turned up many times. There is no known antigen for this receptor. Base qualities are not provided; no much larger clone lies one nucleotide away. Library construction relied on 5' RACE. The reads were generated on an Illumina Genome Analyzer IIx. To prepare the RNA-based TCR cDNA libraries, a previously described protocol was followed, with several modifications. To prevent cross-contamination, sample-specific barcodes were introduced on both ends of each TCR cDNA library during cDNA synthesis and amplification. In the authors' own workflow: Between about 90,000 and nearly 500,000 clonotypes were identified per individual, and about 2 to 3.6 million CDR3-containing reads were obtained per library. Reads carrying improper barcode index combinations were removed, after which the MiTCR software was used to build a cloneset for each library. While assembling CDR3 clonotypes, MiTCR filtered or rescued low-quality reads and corrected PCR and sequencing errors. Artificial out-of-frame clonotypes were mapped to in-frame sequences, with one indel allowed in the CDR3, and then removed. Similarity in V and J gene usage between donors was calculated as the Jensen-Shannon divergence divided by the mean entropy. TCRdb reanalyzed the raw reads on its own, using fastp at Q25 for trimming and MiXCR for clone calling, and kept in-frame beta chains. Rows with a matching CDR3 protein are joined into one entry that keeps the most common DNA and genes. The V and J calls were not made by the authors but by TCRdb's processing. The sample table shows fewer than 450,000 distinct CDR3 sequences, and over 25% are seen once. The top ten clonotypes cover roughly 5.5% of the sample.

Six healthy women forming three monozygous twin pairs were used as donors. All three twin pairs had been raised together and were thought likely to have encountered the same vaccines and infectious agents. TCR cDNA libraries were prepared from RNA that was isolated from peripheral blood mononuclear cells. This specimen comes from a study of identical twins' blood T cells (dated by TCRdb to about 2013). Looking at the study overall: Around 50 million Illumina reads were obtained across some twelve libraries, comprising six alpha-chain and six beta-chain libraries. Using next-generation sequencing, the study compared the TCR alpha and beta chain repertoires of three pairs of monozygous twins to assess how genetics influences repertoire formation. Study-wide conclusions, independent of this receptor: How many CDR3 clonotypes two donors shared depended mainly on the product of their cloneset sizes, and the twins did not clearly stray from this trend. Because the twins were reared together, environmental influences could not be excluded as an explanation for twin similarity. V gene usage was reported to be markedly more similar within twin pairs than between unrelated donors, even among non-selected out-of-frame TCRbeta clonotypes. Validation by independent studies was stated to be required for the proposed role of the TCRalpha J segment in MHC recognition during thymic selection. Among the most abundant TCRbeta clonotypes, more CDR3 sequences were shared by each donor with her twin than with unrelated donors.

The germline V gene yields SQVTM for CDR1 and ANQGSEA for CDR2. Reading from cysteine to phenylalanine, the CDR3 counts 12 amino acids. CDR3 DNA only is kept here, 36 bases in frame from base 1. Clipping removes 5 bases from V and 4 bases from J, with 3 as the unmatched junction base count. The sample was PBMCs. The origin of this receptor is a woman aged 18 to 55 in good health. The rearranged chain carries TRBV29-1 and TRBJ1-2, and 8 junction bases match TRBD1. This receptor carries the CDR3 CSVWTGTYGYTF. The nucleotide sequence reads as follows: TGCAGCGTTTGGACAGGGACCTATGGCTACACCTTC. With the portions outside the CDR3 filled from the reference TRBV29-1 and TRBJ1-2 genes, the complete variable region becomes SAVISQKPSRDICQRGTSLTIQCQVDSQVTMMFWYRQQPGQSLTLIATANQGSEATYESGFVIDKFPISRPNLTFSTLTVSNMSPEDSSIYLCSVWTGTYGYTFGSGTRLTVV.